These 8 T cell receptor beta chains were sequenced from one sample in a study of esophageal squamous cell carcinoma under preoperative chemotherapy. Noted time point: after preoperative PTX-NDP chemotherapy. MiXCR, applied by TCRdb to the PCR reads, yields one record per CDR3 protein. Among around 19,000 distinct CDR3 sequences listed, 40% to 55% were seen once. Sampling was done from a patient given preoperative chemotherapy. The receptors stem from a human donor with esophageal squamous cell carcinoma. The donor label of this sample is uncertain.

The V gene is TRBV7-3, the J gene TRBJ2-3, with D maybe TRBD1 (7 bases). The J call is in doubt because the DNA end fits TRBJ2-7 better. The CDR3 contains 14 residues. Germline lookup yields CDR1 SGHTA and CDR2 FQGTGA. CDR3 DNA sequence: TGTGGCGGCAGGGGGGAGAGAGCCAAAGATACGCAGTACTTC. It translates to CGGRGERAKDTQYF.

Only a few counts were recorded for this clonotype. This sequence joins TRBV19 and TRBJ1-1, with D unresolved. The CDR3 loop spans 13 amino acids. Trimming took 8 bases from V and 4 from J, leaving 14 bases between them. CDR1 is LNHDA, CDR2 SQIVND, per germline (reference sequence). This CDR3 reads CASYDHSSTEAFF. The CDR3 region has the DNA TGTGCCAGTTACGACCATTCGAGCACTGAAGCTTTCTTT.

The chain is built from TRBV7-6 and TRBJ2-1, with TRBD1 as a possible D gene (6 bases). The tail of the sequence fits TRBJ2-5 better, so the J call may be wrong. The germline V gene has CDR1 SGHVS and CDR2 FNYEAQ. CDR3 length: 15 residues. The CDR3 DNA reads as TGTGCCAGCAGCCTGGGGGTCACAGGGAAAGAGACCCAGTACTTC. It translates to CASSLGVTGKETQYF.

Comments on this clonotype: The conserved phenylalanine or tryptophan normally closing the CDR3 is absent here, so this likely arose from a read error. No DNA is shown, since the ends of the CDR3 on it are uncertain; the CDR3 is the one TCRdb lists. This chain links TRBV7-8 with TRBJ2-5; the table's D call, TRBD1, has no DNA check behind it. Germline lookup yields CDR1 SGHVS and CDR2 FQNEAQ. The CDR3 sequence runs 14 residues, both termini included. The CDR3 reads CASSLGVWGETQFL.

This clonotype was recorded many times. V gene TRBV6-2 or TRBV6-3 combines with J gene TRBJ2-5; D not resolved. Trimming cost V 6 bases and J 1 base, with 15 bases left between them. This CDR3 comprises 15 residues. CDR1 and CDR2 from the germline V gene are MNHEY and SVGEGT. Here the CDR3 reads CASRNSMNFQETQYF. For the CDR3, the DNA is TGTGCCAGCAGGAACAGCATGAACTTCCAAGAGACCCAGTACTTC.

This clonotype occurred many times. V is TRBV11-3 and J is TRBJ2-3; TRBD2 matches 11 bases. The CDR3 extends over 16 amino acids. The germline CDR1 and CDR2 sequences are SGHNT and YENEEA. V was pared by 4 bases and J by 2 bases, with 5 bases of the junction left unmatched. This CDR3 is CASSSLAGGPTDTQYF. The CDR3 nucleotides are TGTGCCAGCAGCTCATTAGCGGGAGGGCCCACAGATACGCAGTATTTT.

The genes are TRBV12-3 or TRBV12-4 and TRBJ2-5; the D gene could be TRBD1 or TRBD2 (5 bases each). Near its end, the DNA agrees better with TRBJ2-7, so the J call may be wrong. The length of the CDR3 is 13 residues. CDR3 region: CASSVSTGGEQYF. CDR3 in DNA: TGTGCCAGCAGTGTTTCTACAGGAGGCGAGCAGTACTTC.

This clonotype was seen only a few times. The rearrangement joins TRBV27 to TRBJ2-1; perhaps TRBD2 as D (6 bases). This CDR3 comprises 13 residues. Trimming left V 3 bases short and J 10 bases short, with 13 bases between. In germline, CDR1 is MNHEY, CDR2 SMNVEV (reference sequence). The CDR3 nucleotides are TGTGCCAGCAGTTTTGGGCGGAGGGGAGAGCAGTTCTTC. Encoded protein: CASSFGRRGEQFF.